These T cell receptor beta chains were read from a single sample in a study of beta chain features in type 1 diabetes. Some clones are missing from TCRdb's copy, which holds only in-frame ones; the method was immunoSEQ multiplex PCR. There are some 44,000 clones in the sample; around 71% occur only once, and about 2% lies in the top ten. Sequencing was carried out using Tregs from blood. These receptors all stem from a woman between 18 and 29 years old with type 1 diabetes. CDR3s include the opening cysteine and the closing phenylalanine or tryptophan. D genes are given only for firm matches. The size of a clone is reported for some rows only, either as once, few or many, or as a class for expanded clones.

TRBV7-2	TRBJ2-7	-	-	TGTGCCAGCAGCTTCTCAGGTCCCTCCCCCTACGAGCAGTACTTC	CASSFSGPSPYEQYF
TRBV30	TRBJ1-4	TRBD1	-	TGTGCCTGGAGTGTACCCGACGGACTACAGGGGTATGAAAAACTGTTTTTT	CAWSVPDGLQGYEKLFF
TRBV25-1	TRBJ2-1	-	-	TGTGCCAGCATCCCCAGCCGGAGCGGGGAGCAGTTCTTC	CASIPSRSGEQFF
TRBV30	TRBJ1-1	-	-	TGTGCCTGGAGGGAGGAGGACCATGAAGCTTTCTTT	CAWREEDHEAFF
TRBV7-2	TRBJ2-2	-	-	TGTGCCAGCAGCGTACAGGGTTCCGGGGAGCTGTTTTTT	CASSVQGSGELFF
TRBV28	TRBJ2-7	-	-	TGTGCCAGTTCCGGGACATGGAGAGAGCAGTACTTC	CASSGTWREQYF
TRBV4-3	TRBJ2-1	TRBD1	-	TGCGCCAGCAGCCAAGTGGCGGGACAGGATACCACCCGCCAGATCTTC	CASSQVAGQDTTRQIF
TRBV5-1	TRBJ2-1	TRBD2	-	TGCGCCAGCAGCATCCGACTAGCAGGCGAGCAGTTCTTC	CASSIRLAGEQFF
TRBV11-2	TRBJ2-5	TRBD2	-	TGTGCCAGCAGCCGCGAACTAGCGGGGGGCAAAGAGACCCAGTACTTC	CASSRELAGGKETQYF
TRBV20-1	TRBJ2-5	-	few	TGCAGTGCTAGAGTTCGGGTAGAGGGTGACTTC	CSARVRVEGDF
TRBV10-3	TRBJ2-5	-	once	TGTGCCATCAGTGACAGGCGACCTGGGGAGCAGTACTTC	CAISDRRPGEQYF
TRBV6-5	TRBJ1-5	-	-	TGTGCCAGCAGAGCAGCGAATCAGCCCCAGCATTTT	CASRAANQPQHF
TRBV29-1	TRBJ2-3	TRBD1	-	TGCAGCACTGGGGACAGATCCACAGATACGCAGTATTTT	CSTGDRSTDTQYF
TRBV9	TRBJ2-3	TRBD2	-	TGTGCCAGCAGCGTGCGACAAGCGGGGGGTGGGACAGATACGCAGTATTTT	CASSVRQAGGGTDTQYF
TRBV9	TRBJ1-1	-	-	TGTGCCAGCAGCCGACAGAGGACCACTGAAGCTTTCTTT	CASSRQRTTEAFF
TRBV14	TRBJ2-1	-	few	TGTGCCAGCAGCCTCCTCTCCGAGCAGTTCTTC	CASSLLSEQFF
TRBV28	TRBJ2-7	TRBD1	-	TGTGCCAGCAGTCGCCCGGGACAGGGTGGGTACGAGCAGTACTTC	CASSRPGQGGYEQYF
TRBV7-2	TRBJ2-7	-	-	TGTGCCAGCAGCTTAGTGGGGCCTGATTCCTACGAGCAGTACTTC	CASSLVGPDSYEQYF
TRBV7-3	TRBJ2-1	-	-	TGTGCCAGCAGCCTAAGTAGCGGTAATGAGCAGTTCTTC	CASSLSSGNEQFF
TRBV2	TRBJ1-4	TRBD1	-	TGTGCCAGCAGTGAATACGGAGGGGACAGGGGGAATGAAAAACTGTTTTTT	CASSEYGGDRGNEKLFF
TRBV6-6	TRBJ1-5	-	-	TGTGCCAGCCGGACAGCTTATAGCAATCAGCCCCAGCATTTT	CASRTAYSNQPQHF
TRBV9	TRBJ2-2	TRBD2	-	TGTGCCAGCAGCGTAGGTAGCGGGGGGGCCTTCGGGGAGCTGTTTTTT	CASSVGSGGAFGELFF
TRBV7-9	TRBJ2-5	-	-	TGTGCCAGCAGCTTCGGGGAAGAGACCCAGTACTTC	CASSFGEETQYF
TRBV5-1	TRBJ1-6	TRBD1	-	TGCGCCAGCAGCTATGGACAGGGGGGAGGTTCACCCCTCCACTTT	CASSYGQGGGSPLHF
TRBV7-9	TRBJ1-4	-	-	TGTGCCAGCGGCAGGGAGGATGAAAAACTGTTTTTT	CASGREDEKLFF
TRBV6-5	TRBJ2-1	TRBD2	-	TGTGCCAGCAGAAGTAGCGGGAGGGCCGCTAATGAGCAGTTCTTC	CASRSSGRAANEQFF
TRBV29-1	TRBJ2-3	TRBD1	-	TGCAGCGTCCAGGGGACAGGGAGGGCCACAGATACGCAGTATTTT	CSVQGTGRATDTQYF
TRBV29-1	TRBJ2-7	-	once	TGCAGCGTTGCGGTTTTGACTAGGCCCTACGAGCAGTACTTC	CSVAVLTRPYEQYF
TRBV7-9	TRBJ2-1	TRBD2	few	TGTGCCAGCAGCTTCCTAGCGGGAGGCGCGGGGGACGAGCAGTTCTTC	CASSFLAGGAGDEQFF
TRBV7-2	TRBJ2-5	TRBD1	-	TGTGCCAGCAGCATCGGAGGACAGGGGGCTTGGGAGACCCAGTACTTC	CASSIGGQGAWETQYF
TRBV30	TRBJ2-6	-	-	TGTGCCGGGCATTGGAACTCTGGGGCCAACGTCCTGACTTTC	CAGHWNSGANVLTF
TRBV6-1	TRBJ1-2	TRBD1	-	TGTGCCAGCAGGGACAGGGGGGGCTATGGCTACACCTTC	CASRDRGGYGYTF
TRBV6-5	TRBJ2-3	-	-	TGTGCCAGCAGTTACGCGGGCCTTCGCACAGATACGCAGTATTTT	CASSYAGLRTDTQYF
TRBV30	TRBJ1-2	-	-	TGTGCCTGGAGCCGAGGATCTGGCTACACCTTC	CAWSRGSGYTF
TRBV5-1	TRBJ2-7	-	-	TGCGCCAGCAGCGCTTCAGGGGTCGGGCTCTACGAGCAGTACTTC	CASSASGVGLYEQYF
TRBV7-9	TRBJ2-2	-	-	TGTGCCAGCAGCTCAGCCGGGGGGCGTAACACCGGGGAGCTGTTTTTT	CASSSAGGRNTGELFF
TRBV5-1	TRBJ2-7	TRBD1	-	TGCGCCAGCAGCTTGCGGGGGACAGGTCGGTCCTACGAGCAGTACTTC	CASSLRGTGRSYEQYF
TRBV28	TRBJ2-4	-	-	TGTGCCAGCGGCAGGGACATTCAGTACTTC	CASGRDIQYF
TRBV7-8	TRBJ2-5	TRBD2	-	TGTGCCAGCACCACCGTAAGGCTAGCGGGGTTGTATGGGGAGACCCAGTACTTC	CASTTVRLAGLYGETQYF
TRBV7-8	TRBJ2-3	TRBD2	few	TGTGCCAGCAGCTTAGAAGTAAGCGGGAGTGGGCCAGATACGCAGTATTTT	CASSLEVSGSGPDTQYF
TRBV29-1	TRBJ1-2	-	-	TGCAGCGTTGTGAGGCAGGGCCTGCGTGGGTATGGCTACACCTTC	CSVVRQGLRGYGYTF
TRBV7-9	TRBJ2-2	-	-	TGTGCCAGCAGCTTAGATGTTTCCTCCACCGGGGAGCTGTTTTTT	CASSLDVSSTGELFF
TRBV19	TRBJ2-1	-	-	TGTGCCAGTCAACCCCGATTGCGGATTGGCGATGAGCAGTTCTTC	CASQPRLRIGDEQFF
TRBV5-6	TRBJ1-2	-	-	TGTGCCAGCAGCTTGCCCACAGGGTTCTATGGCTACACCTTC	CASSLPTGFYGYTF
TRBV7-9	TRBJ1-5	-	-	TGTGCCAGCAGCCCCCAGCCTCGGGTGAGCAATCAGCCCCAGCATTTT	CASSPQPRVSNQPQHF
TRBV7-9	TRBJ2-7	-	-	TGTGCCAGCATCCCGAGTAGAGGCCCCTACGAGCAGTACTTC	CASIPSRGPYEQYF
TRBV10-3	TRBJ2-5	TRBD2	-	TGTGCCATCAGCCGGACTAGCGGGAGTCAGACCCAGTACTTC	CAISRTSGSQTQYF
TRBV18	TRBJ2-7	-	-	TGTGCCAGCTCACCAGGTCGGGAAGAGCAGTACTTC	CASSPGREEQYF
TRBV5-1	TRBJ2-5	-	few	TGCGCCAGCAGCTTGGGGCCGGAGACCCAGTACTTC	CASSLGPETQYF
TRBV10-1	TRBJ2-2	TRBD1	-	TGCGCCAGCAGTGAGAGATGGACGGACAGGAAGACCGGGGAGCTGTTTTTT	CASSERWTDRKTGELFF
TRBV6-1	TRBJ1-3	-	few	TGTGCCAGCAGAGGGACACTTGGAAACACCATATATTTT	CASRGTLGNTIYF
TRBV30	TRBJ2-2	-	-	TGTGCCTGGAGTGTGTGGGGCCGCACGAACACCGGGGAGCTGTTTTTT	CAWSVWGRTNTGELFF
TRBV29-1	TRBJ2-7	-	-	TGCAGCGTTTCGAAGGAGTACGAGCAGTACTTC	CSVSKEYEQYF